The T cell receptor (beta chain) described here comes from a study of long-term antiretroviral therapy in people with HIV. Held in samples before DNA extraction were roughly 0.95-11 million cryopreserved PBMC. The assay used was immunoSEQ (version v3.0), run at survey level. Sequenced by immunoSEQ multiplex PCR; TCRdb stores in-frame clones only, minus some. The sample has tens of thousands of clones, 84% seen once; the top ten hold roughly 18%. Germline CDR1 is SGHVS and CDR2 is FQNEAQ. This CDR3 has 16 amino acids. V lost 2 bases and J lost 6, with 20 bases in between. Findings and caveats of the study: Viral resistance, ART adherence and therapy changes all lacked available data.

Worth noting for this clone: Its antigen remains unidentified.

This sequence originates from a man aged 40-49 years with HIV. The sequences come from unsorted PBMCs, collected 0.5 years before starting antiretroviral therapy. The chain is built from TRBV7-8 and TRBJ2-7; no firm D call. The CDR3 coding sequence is TGTGCCAGCAGCTTACGTTCCCAAACCAGCCTCCTCGAGCAGTACTTC. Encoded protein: CASSLRSQTSLLEQYF.